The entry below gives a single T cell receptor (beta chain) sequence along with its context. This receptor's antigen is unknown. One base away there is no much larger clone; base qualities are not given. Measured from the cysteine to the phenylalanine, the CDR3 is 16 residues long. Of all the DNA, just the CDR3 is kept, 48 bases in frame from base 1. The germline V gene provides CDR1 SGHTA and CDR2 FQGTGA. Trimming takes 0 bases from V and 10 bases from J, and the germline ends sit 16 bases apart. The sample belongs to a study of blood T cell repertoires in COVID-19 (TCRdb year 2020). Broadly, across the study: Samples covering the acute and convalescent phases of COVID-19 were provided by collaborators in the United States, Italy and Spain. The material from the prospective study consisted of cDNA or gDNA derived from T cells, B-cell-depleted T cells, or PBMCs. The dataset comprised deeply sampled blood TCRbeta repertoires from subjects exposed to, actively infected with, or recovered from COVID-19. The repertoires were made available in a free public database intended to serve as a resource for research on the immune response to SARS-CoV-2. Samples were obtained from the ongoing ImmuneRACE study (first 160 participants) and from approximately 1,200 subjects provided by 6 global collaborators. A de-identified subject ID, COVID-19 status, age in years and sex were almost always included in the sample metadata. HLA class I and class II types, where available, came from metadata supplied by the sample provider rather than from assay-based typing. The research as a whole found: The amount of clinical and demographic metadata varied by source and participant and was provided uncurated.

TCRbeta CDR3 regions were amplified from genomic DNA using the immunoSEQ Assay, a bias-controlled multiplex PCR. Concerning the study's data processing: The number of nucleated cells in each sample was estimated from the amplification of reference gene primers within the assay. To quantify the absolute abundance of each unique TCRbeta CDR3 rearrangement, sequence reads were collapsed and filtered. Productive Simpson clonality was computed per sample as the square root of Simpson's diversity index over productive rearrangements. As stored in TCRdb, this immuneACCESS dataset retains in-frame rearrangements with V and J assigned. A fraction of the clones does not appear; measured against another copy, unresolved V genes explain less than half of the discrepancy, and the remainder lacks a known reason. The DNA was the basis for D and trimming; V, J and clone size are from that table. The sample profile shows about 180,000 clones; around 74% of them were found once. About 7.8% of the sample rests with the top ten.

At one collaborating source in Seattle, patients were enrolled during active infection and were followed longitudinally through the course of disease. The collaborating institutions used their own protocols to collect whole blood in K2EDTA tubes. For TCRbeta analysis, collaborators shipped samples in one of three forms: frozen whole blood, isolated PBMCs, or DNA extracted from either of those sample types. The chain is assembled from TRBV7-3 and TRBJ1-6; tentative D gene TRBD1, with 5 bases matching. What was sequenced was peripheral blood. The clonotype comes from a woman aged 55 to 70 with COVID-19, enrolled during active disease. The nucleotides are TGTGCCAGCAGCTTAACCGTGGGGCGCAAGGAATCACCCCTCCACTTT. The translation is CASSLTVGRKESPLHF.